These T cell receptor beta chains were read from a single sample in a study of memory CD8 T cells in hepatitis C reinfection. Libraries were prepared by immunoSEQ multiplex PCR; TCRdb keeps only in-frame clonotypes and omits some of them. The sample contains approximately 51,000 clones, just under 90% of which appear only once. The sequenced sample was naive CD8+ T cells sorted from blood. The receptors derive from a young man with hepatitis C virus infection. The CDR3 runs from the conserved cysteine through the conserved F or W. The order of the fields is V gene, clone size, J gene, D gene, CDR3 DNA, CDR3 protein. D genes are given only for firm matches. Size tells how often a clone was seen (once, few, many) or the class of an expanded clone, and some rows leave it out.

V gene: TRBV29-1; clone size: NA; J gene: TRBJ2-1; D gene: TRBD2; CDR3 DNA: TGCAGCGTGAAGGGGGGTAGCGGGGAATCCTACAATGAGCAGTTCTTC; CDR3 protein: CSVKGGSGESYNEQFF
V gene: TRBV6-1; clone size: NA; J gene: TRBJ1-3; D gene: TRBD1; CDR3 DNA: TGTGCCAGCACCACGGGACAGGGTATGAGAAACACCATATATTTT; CDR3 protein: CASTTGQGMRNTIYF
V gene: TRBV6-5; clone size: NA; J gene: TRBJ1-5; D gene: NA; CDR3 DNA: TGTGCCAGCAGCCAAGGGGTTTCTAGCAATCAGCCCCAGCATTTT; CDR3 protein: CASSQGVSSNQPQHF
V gene: TRBV6-6; clone size: once; J gene: TRBJ1-1; D gene: TRBD1; CDR3 DNA: TGTGCCAGCAGTTACTCAGAGGGGGCCACTGAAGCTTTCTTT; CDR3 protein: CASSYSEGATEAFF
V gene: TRBV5-5; clone size: NA; J gene: TRBJ2-5; D gene: NA; CDR3 DNA: TGTGCCAGCAGCTTGGCCCTGGGCAGAGAGACCCAGTACTTC; CDR3 protein: CASSLALGRETQYF
V gene: TRBV7-2; clone size: NA; J gene: TRBJ2-1; D gene: TRBD2; CDR3 DNA: TGTGCCAGCTCCGGCGGGGGAAGAACCTACAATGAGCAGTTCTTC; CDR3 protein: CASSGGGRTYNEQFF
V gene: TRBV6-5; clone size: NA; J gene: TRBJ1-4; D gene: NA; CDR3 DNA: TGTGCCAGCAGTCCAACACAGGGCCCCGGGGAAAAACTGTTTTTT; CDR3 protein: CASSPTQGPGEKLFF
V gene: TRBV2; clone size: NA; J gene: TRBJ2-3; D gene: TRBD2; CDR3 DNA: TGTGCCAGCACCTCATCCGCGGGGGACTTGGGGGATACGCAGTATTTT; CDR3 protein: CASTSSAGDLGDTQYF
V gene: TRBV5-1; clone size: NA; J gene: TRBJ2-2; D gene: TRBD1; CDR3 DNA: TGCGCCAGCAGCCCGGGACAGGGGTTATCGAACACCGGGGAGCTGTTTTTT; CDR3 protein: CASSPGQGLSNTGELFF
V gene: TRBV6-5; clone size: few; J gene: TRBJ2-3; D gene: TRBD2; CDR3 DNA: TGTGCCAGCAGTTACTCGATAGGTCTAGCGGGGGGGCCACAGTATTTT; CDR3 protein: CASSYSIGLAGGPQYF
V gene: TRBV5-4; clone size: NA; J gene: TRBJ2-1; D gene: NA; CDR3 DNA: TGTGCCAGCAGCTTGGCCACAATGAATGAGCAGTTCTTC; CDR3 protein: CASSLATMNEQFF
V gene: TRBV13; clone size: NA; J gene: TRBJ2-4; D gene: NA; CDR3 DNA: TGTGCCAGCAGACAATCCAGGGTTAGCAAAAACATTCAGTACTTC; CDR3 protein: CASRQSRVSKNIQYF
V gene: TRBV7-9; clone size: NA; J gene: TRBJ1-5; D gene: TRBD1; CDR3 DNA: TGTGCCAGCAGCTTAGTTAGGGGGCCCTATAGCAATCAGCCCCAGCATTTT; CDR3 protein: CASSLVRGPYSNQPQHF
V gene: TRBV13; clone size: NA; J gene: TRBJ2-1; D gene: NA; CDR3 DNA: TGTGCCAGCAGCGCACGGGGGTCCTACAATGAGCAGTTCTTC; CDR3 protein: CASSARGSYNEQFF
V gene: TRBV25-1; clone size: NA; J gene: TRBJ1-4; D gene: NA; CDR3 DNA: TGTGCCAGCAGTACCCAGAATAATGAAAAACTGTTTTTT; CDR3 protein: CASSTQNNEKLFF
V gene: TRBV7-9; clone size: NA; J gene: TRBJ1-1; D gene: TRBD1; CDR3 DNA: TGTGCCAGCAGCGCGACAGGGGCTGGGGACACTGAAGCTTTCTTT; CDR3 protein: CASSATGAGDTEAFF
V gene: TRBV27; clone size: NA; J gene: TRBJ2-1; D gene: TRBD2; CDR3 DNA: TGTGCCAGCAGTACCCGAACCGGGACTAGCGAATTCTCCTACAATGAGCAGTTCTTC; CDR3 protein: CASSTRTGTSEFSYNEQFF
V gene: TRBV19; clone size: NA; J gene: TRBJ1-5; D gene: NA; CDR3 DNA: TGTGCCAGTATGATAGGAGTAGGCCATCAGCCCCAGCATTTT; CDR3 protein: CASMIGVGHQPQHF
V gene: TRBV6-5; clone size: once; J gene: TRBJ2-5; D gene: TRBD1; CDR3 DNA: TGTGCCAGCAGTTGGGACAGGGACGGAGAGACCCAGTACTTC; CDR3 protein: CASSWDRDGETQYF
V gene: TRBV9; clone size: once; J gene: TRBJ1-1; D gene: NA; CDR3 DNA: TGTGCCAGCAGCCCTGGGAGGGGCACTGAAGCTTTCTTT; CDR3 protein: CASSPGRGTEAFF
V gene: TRBV29-1; clone size: NA; J gene: TRBJ2-1; D gene: TRBD1; CDR3 DNA: TGCAGCGTCCCGGGACAGGGCTACAATGAGCAGTTCTTC; CDR3 protein: CSVPGQGYNEQFF
V gene: TRBV5-1; clone size: NA; J gene: TRBJ2-3; D gene: TRBD2; CDR3 DNA: TGCGCCAGCAGCCACGGGACTAGCGGGGGGTTCACAGATACGCAGTATTTT; CDR3 protein: CASSHGTSGGFTDTQYF
V gene: TRBV11-2; clone size: NA; J gene: TRBJ2-3; D gene: TRBD2; CDR3 DNA: TGTGCCAGCAGCTTATGGGGACTAGCGGCCACAGATACGCAGTATTTT; CDR3 protein: CASSLWGLAATDTQYF
V gene: TRBV5-1; clone size: once; J gene: TRBJ2-1; D gene: NA; CDR3 DNA: TGCGCCAGCAGCGCACGGACAGGGGAAGGGCGGGGGGGCGTCAATGAGCAGTTCTTC; CDR3 protein: CASSARTGEGRGGVNEQFF
V gene: TRBV4-2; clone size: NA; J gene: TRBJ2-2; D gene: TRBD1; CDR3 DNA: TGTGCCAGCAGCCAAATGGCAGGGGGAGATACCGGGGAGCTGTTTTTT; CDR3 protein: CASSQMAGGDTGELFF
V gene: TRBV9; clone size: NA; J gene: TRBJ2-6; D gene: NA; CDR3 DNA: TGTGCCAGCAGCGTAGGGCGAGGGTCTGGGGCCAACGTCCTGACTTTC; CDR3 protein: CASSVGRGSGANVLTF
V gene: TRBV28; clone size: NA; J gene: TRBJ2-5; D gene: TRBD1; CDR3 DNA: TGTGCCAGCAGCCCAACAGGGGGAAAAGAGACCCAGTACTTC; CDR3 protein: CASSPTGGKETQYF
V gene: TRBV7-6; clone size: NA; J gene: TRBJ2-5; D gene: TRBD1; CDR3 DNA: TGTGCCATTTCCCAGGGGGAGTGGGAGACCCAGTACTTC; CDR3 protein: CAISQGEWETQYF
V gene: TRBV4-1; clone size: NA; J gene: TRBJ1-2; D gene: NA; CDR3 DNA: TGCGCCAGCAGCCAATTGACGGACTTGCGCGACTATGGCTACACCTTC; CDR3 protein: CASSQLTDLRDYGYTF
V gene: TRBV29-1; clone size: NA; J gene: TRBJ2-5; D gene: TRBD2; CDR3 DNA: TGCAGCGTTGAGATAGCGGGGGGGATGGAGACCCAGTACTTC; CDR3 protein: CSVEIAGGMETQYF
V gene: TRBV5-1; clone size: NA; J gene: TRBJ2-3; D gene: TRBD2; CDR3 DNA: TGCGCCAGCAGCGGGGAGGGCTGGAGCACAGATACGCAGTATTTT; CDR3 protein: CASSGEGWSTDTQYF
V gene: TRBV18; clone size: NA; J gene: TRBJ2-1; D gene: NA; CDR3 DNA: TGTGCCAGCTCACCACCGGGGGGGCCAGGTGAGCAGTTCTTC; CDR3 protein: CASSPPGGPGEQFF
V gene: TRBV28; clone size: NA; J gene: TRBJ2-7; D gene: TRBD2; CDR3 DNA: TGTGCCAGCAGTTTCTCGGGGGCTAGCGGGAGTTTCGACGAGCAGTACTTC; CDR3 protein: CASSFSGASGSFDEQYF
V gene: TRBV7-3; clone size: NA; J gene: TRBJ1-6; D gene: NA; CDR3 DNA: TGTGCCAGCAGCCCATCGGGGGGGAATAATTCACCCCTCCACTTT; CDR3 protein: CASSPSGGNNSPLHF
V gene: TRBV11-2; clone size: once; J gene: TRBJ2-5; D gene: NA; CDR3 DNA: TGTGCCAGCAGCGATCAGGGGTGGGAGACCCAGTACTTC; CDR3 protein: CASSDQGWETQYF
V gene: TRBV4-1; clone size: NA; J gene: TRBJ1-4; D gene: NA; CDR3 DNA: TGCGCCAGCAGCCCCTTAGGTTCAGCGGGTGAAAAACTGTTTTTT; CDR3 protein: CASSPLGSAGEKLFF
V gene: TRBV27; clone size: NA; J gene: TRBJ2-7; D gene: TRBD2; CDR3 DNA: TGTGCCAGCAGCCAGACAGCGGGAGGGACCGAGCAGTACTTC; CDR3 protein: CASSQTAGGTEQYF
V gene: TRBV28; clone size: few; J gene: TRBJ1-5; D gene: NA; CDR3 DNA: TGTGCCAGCAGTTTTCGGGGCGGGATTGGTAGCAATCAGCCCCAGCATTTT; CDR3 protein: CASSFRGGIGSNQPQHF
V gene: TRBV5-6; clone size: few; J gene: TRBJ1-1; D gene: TRBD1; CDR3 DNA: TGTGCCAGCAGCGATGCACAGGGGCCCGCTAGCGAAGCTTTCTTT; CDR3 protein: CASSDAQGPASEAFF
V gene: TRBV5-1; clone size: NA; J gene: TRBJ1-4; D gene: TRBD1; CDR3 DNA: TGCGCCAGCAGTCCGGACAGGGGCAAAGAAAAACTGTTTTTT; CDR3 protein: CASSPDRGKEKLFF
V gene: TRBV7-9; clone size: NA; J gene: TRBJ1-5; D gene: NA; CDR3 DNA: TGTGCCAGCAGCTTACCCGGGAGTCGGCCCCAGCATTTT; CDR3 protein: CASSLPGSRPQHF
V gene: TRBV29-1; clone size: NA; J gene: TRBJ2-5; D gene: TRBD2; CDR3 DNA: TGCAGCGTTGAGGGACTAGCGGGACTTGAGACCCAGTACTTC; CDR3 protein: CSVEGLAGLETQYF
V gene: TRBV2; clone size: NA; J gene: TRBJ1-1; D gene: NA; CDR3 DNA: TGTGCCAGCAAAGGGGAGGGCGGGACTGAAGCTTTCTTT; CDR3 protein: CASKGEGGTEAFF
V gene: TRBV14; clone size: NA; J gene: TRBJ2-3; D gene: TRBD2; CDR3 DNA: TGTGCCAGCAGCCCGCGGATCGCGGGGGTTAGCACAGGTACGCAGTATTTT; CDR3 protein: CASSPRIAGVSTGTQYF
V gene: TRBV2; clone size: once; J gene: TRBJ2-5; D gene: TRBD1; CDR3 DNA: TGTGCCAGCAGTGAATATGGCAGGGGGCATGAGACCCAGTACTTC; CDR3 protein: CASSEYGRGHETQYF
V gene: TRBV5-1; clone size: NA; J gene: TRBJ2-5; D gene: NA; CDR3 DNA: TGCGCCAGCAGCTCGGCCCTAGGCCAAGAGACCCAGTACTTC; CDR3 protein: CASSSALGQETQYF
V gene: TRBV9; clone size: NA; J gene: TRBJ2-1; D gene: NA; CDR3 DNA: TGTGCCAGCAGCGTGGGGGCTAGTTCGGGAAATGAGCAGTTCTTC; CDR3 protein: CASSVGASSGNEQFF
V gene: TRBV27; clone size: NA; J gene: TRBJ1-2; D gene: NA; CDR3 DNA: TGTGCCAGCACTGGACGCCCGGGGTATGGCTACACCTTC; CDR3 protein: CASTGRPGYGYTF